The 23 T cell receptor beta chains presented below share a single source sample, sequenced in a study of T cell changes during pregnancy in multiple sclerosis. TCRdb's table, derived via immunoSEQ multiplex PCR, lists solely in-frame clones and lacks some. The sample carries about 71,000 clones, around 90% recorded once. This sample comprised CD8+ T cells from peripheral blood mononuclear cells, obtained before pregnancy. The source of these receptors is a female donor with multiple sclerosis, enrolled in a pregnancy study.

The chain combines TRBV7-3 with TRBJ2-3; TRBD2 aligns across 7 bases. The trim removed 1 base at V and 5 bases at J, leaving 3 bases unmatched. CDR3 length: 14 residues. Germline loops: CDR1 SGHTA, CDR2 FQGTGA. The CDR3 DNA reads TGTGCCAGCAGCTTAAGGGGGGGGGAAGATACGCAGTATTTT. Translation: CASSLRGGEDTQYF.

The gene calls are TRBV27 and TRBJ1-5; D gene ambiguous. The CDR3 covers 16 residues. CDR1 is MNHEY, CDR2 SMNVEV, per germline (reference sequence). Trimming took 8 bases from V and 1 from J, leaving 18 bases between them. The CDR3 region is CASRPTGVISNQPQHF. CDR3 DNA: TGTGCCAGCCGCCCAACCGGAGTAATAAGCAATCAGCCCCAGCATTTT.

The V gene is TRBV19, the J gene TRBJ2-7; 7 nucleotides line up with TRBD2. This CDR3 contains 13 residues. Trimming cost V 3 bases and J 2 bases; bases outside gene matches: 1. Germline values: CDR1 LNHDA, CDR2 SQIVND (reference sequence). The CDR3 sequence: CASSIGLAYEQYF. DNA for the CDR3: TGTGCCAGTAGTATCGGACTAGCCTACGAGCAGTACTTC.

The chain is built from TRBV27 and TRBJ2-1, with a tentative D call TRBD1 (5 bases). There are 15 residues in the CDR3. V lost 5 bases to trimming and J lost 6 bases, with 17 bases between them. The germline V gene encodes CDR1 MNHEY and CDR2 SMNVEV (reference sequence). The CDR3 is CASSPIPTGLNEQFF. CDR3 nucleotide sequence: TGTGCCAGCAGTCCTATCCCCACAGGCCTCAATGAGCAGTTCTTC.

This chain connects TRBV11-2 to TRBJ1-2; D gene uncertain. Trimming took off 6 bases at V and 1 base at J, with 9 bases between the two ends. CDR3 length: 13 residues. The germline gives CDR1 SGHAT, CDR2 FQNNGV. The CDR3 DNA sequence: TGTGCCAGCAGGCCACAGCTTAACTATGGCTACACCTTC. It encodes CASRPQLNYGYTF.

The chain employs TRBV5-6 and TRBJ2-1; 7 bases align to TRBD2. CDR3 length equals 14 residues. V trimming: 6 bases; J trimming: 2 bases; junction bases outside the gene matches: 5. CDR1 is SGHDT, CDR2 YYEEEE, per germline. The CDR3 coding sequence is TGTGCCAGCACTCAAGCGGGGCCCTACAATGAGCAGTTCTTC. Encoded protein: CASTQAGPYNEQFF.

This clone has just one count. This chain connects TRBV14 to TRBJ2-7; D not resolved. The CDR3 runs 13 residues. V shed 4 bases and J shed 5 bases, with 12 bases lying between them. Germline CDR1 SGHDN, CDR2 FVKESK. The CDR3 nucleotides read TGTGCCAGCAGCCCTACTCGACTGGACGAGCAGTACTTC. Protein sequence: CASSPTRLDEQYF.

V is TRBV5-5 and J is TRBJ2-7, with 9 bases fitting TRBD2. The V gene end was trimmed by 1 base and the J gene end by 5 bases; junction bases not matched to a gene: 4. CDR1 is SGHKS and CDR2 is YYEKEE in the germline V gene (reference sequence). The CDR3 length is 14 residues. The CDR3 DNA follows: TGTGCCAGCAGCTTGTTAGCGGGGGTCCACGAGCAGTACTTC. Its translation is CASSLLAGVHEQYF.

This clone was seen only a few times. The CDR3: CASSAGTENTEAFF. In DNA form, the CDR3 reads TGTGCCAGCAGCGCCGGGACAGAGAACACTGAAGCTTTCTTT. The chain couples TRBV9 to TRBJ1-1, with TRBD1 matching 7 bases. CDR3 length: 14 amino acids. V was pared by 3 bases and J by 1 base, with 3 bases of the junction left unmatched. From germline, CDR1 is SGDLS and CDR2 YYNGEE. Based on the CDR3 plus reference TRBV9 and TRBJ1-1, the full variable domain is DSGVTQTPKHLITATGQRVTLRCSPRSGDLSVYWYQQSLDQGLQFLIQYYNGEERAKGNILERFSAQQFPDLHSELNLSSLELGDSALYFCASSAGTENTEAFFGQGTRLTVV.

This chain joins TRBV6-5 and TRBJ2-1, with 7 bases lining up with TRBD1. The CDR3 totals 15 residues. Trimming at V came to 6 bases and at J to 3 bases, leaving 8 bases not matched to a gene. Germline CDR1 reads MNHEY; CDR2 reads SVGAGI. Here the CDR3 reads CASSFTGVDYNEQFF. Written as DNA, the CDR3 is TGTGCCAGCAGCTTTACAGGGGTCGACTACAATGAGCAGTTCTTC.

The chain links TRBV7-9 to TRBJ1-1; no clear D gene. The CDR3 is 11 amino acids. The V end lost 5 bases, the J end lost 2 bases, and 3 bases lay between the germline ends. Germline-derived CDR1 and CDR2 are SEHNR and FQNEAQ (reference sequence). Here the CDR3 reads CASSLNTEAFF. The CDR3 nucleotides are TGTGCCAGCAGCCTTAACACTGAAGCTTTCTTT.

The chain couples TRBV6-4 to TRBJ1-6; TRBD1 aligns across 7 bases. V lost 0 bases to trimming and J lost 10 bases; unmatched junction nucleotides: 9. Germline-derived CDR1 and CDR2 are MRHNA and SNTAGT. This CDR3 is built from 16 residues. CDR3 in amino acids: CASSDSGDRVNSPLHF. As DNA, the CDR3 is TGTGCCAGCAGTGACTCGGGGGACAGAGTCAACTCACCCCTCCACTTT.

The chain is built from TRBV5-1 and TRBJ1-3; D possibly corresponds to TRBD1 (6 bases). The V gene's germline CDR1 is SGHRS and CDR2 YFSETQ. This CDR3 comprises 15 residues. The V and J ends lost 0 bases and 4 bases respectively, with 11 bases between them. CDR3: CASSLAGTPGNTIYF. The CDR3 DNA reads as TGCGCCAGCAGCTTGGCCGGGACACCCGGAAACACCATATATTTT.

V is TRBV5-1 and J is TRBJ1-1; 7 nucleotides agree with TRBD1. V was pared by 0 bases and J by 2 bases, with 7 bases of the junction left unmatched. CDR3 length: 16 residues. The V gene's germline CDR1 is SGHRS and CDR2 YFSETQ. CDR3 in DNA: TGCGCCAGCAGCTTGGCCTACGACAGGGAAAACACTGAAGCTTTCTTT. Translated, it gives CASSLAYDRENTEAFF.

The DNA of the CDR3 is TGTGCCAGCAGCGTAGCAGGTGCAGGGGCAGGGGAGACCCAGTACTTC. Its translation is CASSVAGAGAGETQYF. This rearrangement joins TRBV9 to TRBJ2-5, with TRBD1 as a possible D gene (6 bases). The germline V and J ends were trimmed by 0 bases and 5 bases, with 17 bases remaining between them. CDR3 length equals 16 residues. Per germline, CDR1 SGDLS and CDR2 YYNGEE.

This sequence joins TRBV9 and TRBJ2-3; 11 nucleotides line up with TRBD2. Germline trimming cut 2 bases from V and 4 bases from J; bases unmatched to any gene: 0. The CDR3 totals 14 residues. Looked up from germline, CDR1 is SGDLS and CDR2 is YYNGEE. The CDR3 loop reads CASSVSGGADTQYF. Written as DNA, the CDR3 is TGTGCCAGCAGCGTTAGCGGGGGGGCAGATACGCAGTATTTT.

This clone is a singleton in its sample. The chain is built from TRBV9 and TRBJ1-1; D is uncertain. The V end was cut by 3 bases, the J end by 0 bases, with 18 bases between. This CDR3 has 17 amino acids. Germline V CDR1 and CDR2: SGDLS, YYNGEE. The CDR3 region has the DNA TGTGCCAGCAGCGCCTCGGTAGCGTCGGGGATGAACACTGAAGCTTTCTTT. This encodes CASSASVASGMNTEAFF.

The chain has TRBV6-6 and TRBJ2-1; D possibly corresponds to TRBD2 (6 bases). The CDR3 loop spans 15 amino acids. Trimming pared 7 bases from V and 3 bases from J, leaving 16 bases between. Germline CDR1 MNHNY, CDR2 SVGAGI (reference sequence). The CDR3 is CASTGLGGSYNEQFF. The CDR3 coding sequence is TGTGCCAGCACCGGGCTTGGGGGGAGCTACAATGAGCAGTTCTTC.

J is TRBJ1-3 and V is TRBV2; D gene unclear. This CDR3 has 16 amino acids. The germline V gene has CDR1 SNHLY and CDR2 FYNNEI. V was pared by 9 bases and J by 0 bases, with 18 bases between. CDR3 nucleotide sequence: TGTGCCAGGAGCTGGGGAGAGTTAGACTCTGGAAACACCATATATTTT. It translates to CARSWGELDSGNTIYF.

Here the CDR3 DNA reads TGTGCCAGCAGCCAGACTGGCGGGGGACCCCGGCGGGGCAATGAGCAGTTCTTC. It encodes CASSQTGGGPRRGNEQFF. The gene calls are TRBV9 and TRBJ2-1, with 7 bases that match TRBD2. Germline lookup yields CDR1 SGDLS and CDR2 YYNGEE. J lost 6 bases, V lost 4 bases, and 19 bases had no gene match. The CDR3 runs 18 residues.

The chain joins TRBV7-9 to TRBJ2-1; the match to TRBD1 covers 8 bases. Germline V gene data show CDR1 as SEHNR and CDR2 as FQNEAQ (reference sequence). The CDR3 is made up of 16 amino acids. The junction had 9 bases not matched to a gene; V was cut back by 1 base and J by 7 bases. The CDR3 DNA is TGTGCCAGCAGCTTAGTAGGCAGGGGGCGCGGGAATGAGCAGTTCTTC. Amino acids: CASSLVGRGRGNEQFF.

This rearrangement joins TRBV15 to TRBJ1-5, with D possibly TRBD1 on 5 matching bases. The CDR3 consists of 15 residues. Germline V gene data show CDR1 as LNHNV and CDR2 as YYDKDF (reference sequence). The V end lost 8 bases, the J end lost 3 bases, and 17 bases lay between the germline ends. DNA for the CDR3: TGTGCCACCTCCCACGGCAGGGTGAACAATCAGCCCCAGCATTTT. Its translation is CATSHGRVNNQPQHF.

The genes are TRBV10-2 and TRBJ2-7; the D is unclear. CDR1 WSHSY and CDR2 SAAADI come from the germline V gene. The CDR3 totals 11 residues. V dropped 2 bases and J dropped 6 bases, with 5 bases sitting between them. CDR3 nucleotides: TGCGCCAGCAGTGAGGTCCGCGAGCAGTACTTC. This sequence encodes CASSEVREQYF.